Each of the 2 T cell receptor beta chains below was sequenced from the same sample in a study of blood T cell repertoires in COVID-19. The data were produced by immunoSEQ multiplex PCR, yet TCRdb's version contains in-frame clones alone and is incomplete. The sample comprises approximately 120,000 clones, around 84% of which are singletons, and roughly 7.9% rests with the top ten. Source material: peripheral blood. Source of these receptors: a woman aged 80 or over with active or convalescent COVID-19.

The chain employs TRBV19 and TRBJ2-2; D call uncertain. V dropped 0 bases and J dropped 6 bases, with 8 bases sitting between them. This CDR3 comprises 14 residues. From germline, CDR1 is LNHDA and CDR2 SQIVND (reference sequence). CDR3 in DNA: TGTGCCAGTAGTATAGAATCAGGTCCCGGGGAGCTGTTTTTT. Translated, it gives CASSIESGPGELFF.

This clone has a single count. This chain joins TRBV11-3 and TRBJ1-1, with a tentative D call TRBD1 (5 bases). V gave up 3 bases and J gave up 9 bases, with 14 bases separating them. The CDR3 has 13 residues. Germline loops: CDR1 SGHNT, CDR2 YENEEA. The CDR3 sequence is CASSFGGAGKAFF. CDR3 bases: TGTGCCAGCAGCTTTGGCGGGGCAGGGAAAGCTTTCTTT. Full variable domain (missing parts from reference TRBV11-3 and TRBJ1-1): EAGVVQSPRYKIIEKKQPVAFWCNPISGHNTLYWYLQNLGQGPELLIRYENEEAVDDSQLPKDRFSAERLKGVDSTLKIQPAELGDSAVYLCASSFGGAGKAFFGQGTRLTVV.